Below are 2 T cell receptor beta chains sequenced from a single sample in a study of T cells expressing NK-cell markers (dated by TCRdb to about 2020). Library preparation was by 5' RACE. The reads were generated on an Illumina HiSeq 2000. Following TCRdb reprocessing, every CDR3 protein sequence forms one entry, and DNA is not provided. The table for this sample records 400,000 or so distinct CDR3 sequences. The ten largest make up roughly 10% of the sample. Sequencing was performed on blood T cells: a sorted CD56 or NKG2C T cell subset, CD4+ or CD8+ T cells, or bulk PBMC T cells (not recorded which). The receptors shown here come from a woman aged 45-59 years in good health. Donor details come from another sample of the same person, matched by shared clones.

The chain combines TRBV15 with TRBJ2-5; TCRdb's D call, TRBD2, is unchecked because there is no DNA. CDR3 length equals 18 residues. Germline V lookup: CDR1 LNHNV, CDR2 YYDKDF (reference sequence). This chain's CDR3 is CATSRDVGGLGSKETQYF.

The V gene is TRBV5-1, the J gene TRBJ2-1; as DNA is missing, the TRBD2 call by TCRdb cannot be tested. Per germline, CDR1 SGHRS and CDR2 YFSETQ. The CDR3 sequence is 17 residues long. CDR3: CASSFIQTSGSYNEQFF. The full variable domain, rest sourced from reference TRBV5-1 and TRBJ2-1, is KAGVTQTPRYLIKTRGQQVTLSCSPISGHRSVSWYQQTPGQGLQFLFEYFSETQRNKGNFPGRFSGRQFSNSRSEMNVSTLELGDSALYLCASSFIQTSGSYNEQFFGPGTRLTVL.